This passage covers 25 T cell receptor beta chains from one sample sequenced in a study of blood T cell repertoires in COVID-19. Assay: immunoSEQ multiplex PCR; the TCRdb copy retains only in-frame clones and omits some. The data contain 150,000 to 200,000 clones, roughly 80% of them singletons. The specimen sequenced was peripheral blood. The receptors come from a man in his 70s with acute or convalescent COVID-19.

The table lists this clone with a count of one. The chain is built from TRBV11-2 and TRBJ1-3, with no clear D. Trimming took 5 bases from V and 0 from J, leaving 11 bases between them. The CDR3 has 15 amino acids. Germline values: CDR1 SGHAT, CDR2 FQNNGV. The CDR3 sequence: CASSGPGGSGNTIYF. DNA of the CDR3: TGTGCCAGCAGCGGCCCTGGAGGCTCTGGAAACACCATATATTTT.

The rearrangement uses TRBV28 and TRBJ2-2; TRBD1 might be the D (6 bases). Germline V CDR1 and CDR2: MDHEN, SYDVKM. V was clipped by 5 bases and J by 5 bases, with 15 bases between them. CDR3 length: 15 amino acids. CDR3 protein: CASSPERTGTGELFF. The CDR3 DNA sequence: TGTGCCAGCAGTCCAGAGAGAACAGGGACCGGGGAGCTGTTTTTT.

This clone was detected only once. The J gene is TRBJ2-7, the V gene TRBV30; the match to TRBD1 covers 10 bases. With 4 bases clipped from V and 3 bases from J, the junction kept 3 bases outside the gene matches. The CDR3 runs 13 residues. Germline loops: CDR1 GTSNPN, CDR2 SVGIG (reference sequence). The CDR3 region has the DNA TGTGCCTGGAACCGGGACAGGGGCTACGAGCAGTACTTC. Translated, it gives CAWNRDRGYEQYF. Full variable domain (outside the CDR3, taken from reference TRBV30 and TRBJ2-7): SQTIHQWPATLVQPVGSPLSLECTVEGTSNPNLYWYRQAAGRGLQLLFYSVGIGQISSEVPQNLSASRPQDRQFILSSKKLLLSDSGFYLCAWNRDRGYEQYFGPGTRLTVT.

CDR3 region: CASTSLGTGEQYF. CDR3 bases: TGCGCCAGCACCTCTTTGGGGACTGGCGAGCAGTACTTC. The rearrangement joins TRBV5-1 to TRBJ2-7; a possible D gene is TRBD2 (6 bases). Germline assignment: CDR1 SGHRS and CDR2 YFSETQ. The CDR3 has 13 residues. Trimming pared 6 bases from V and 6 bases from J, leaving 16 bases between.

The V call is TRBV28, the J call TRBJ2-7, with 7 positions matching TRBD1. The CDR3 is made up of 13 amino acids. Germline-derived CDR1 and CDR2 are MDHEN and SYDVKM. V gave up 4 bases and J gave up 4 bases; unmatched junction bases: 4. This CDR3 reads CASSSGQWYEQYF. CDR3 DNA sequence: TGTGCCAGCAGTTCGGGACAGTGGTACGAGCAGTACTTC. Supplemented by reference TRBV28 and TRBJ2-7, the full variable domain reads DVKVTQSSRYLVKRTGEKVFLECVQDMDHENMFWYRQDPGLGLRLIYFSYDVKMKEKGDIPEGYSVSREKKERFSLILESASTNQTSMYLCASSSGQWYEQYFGPGTRLTVT.

The chain has TRBV7-8 and TRBJ2-7, with a weak D call TRBD1 (6 bases). Germline assignment: CDR1 SGHVS and CDR2 FQNEAQ. CDR3 size: 15 residues. Between the trimmed V and J ends, which lost 5 bases and 2 bases, there was a span of 16 bases. The CDR3 region has the DNA TGTGCCAGCAGCGGGAACAGGGCCACTACCTACGAGCAGTACTTC. It specifies CASSGNRATTYEQYF.

V gene TRBV3-1 (or the pseudogene TRBV3-2) combines with J gene TRBJ2-3; 10 positions agree with TRBD2. The germline CDR1 and CDR2 sequences are LGHDT and YNNKEL (reference sequence). The V gene end was trimmed by 3 bases and the J gene end by 2 bases; junction bases not matched to a gene: 5. CDR3 size: 16 residues. CDR3: CASSQRSGGATDTQYF. The CDR3 DNA reads as TGTGCCAGCAGCCAGCGCAGCGGGGGGGCCACAGATACGCAGTATTTT.

The chain links TRBV27 to TRBJ2-7, with D perhaps TRBD2 (5 bases). This CDR3 comprises 13 residues. CDR1 and CDR2 (germline): MNHEY, SMNVEV (reference sequence). The germline V and J ends were trimmed by 2 bases and 2 bases, with 7 bases remaining between them. CDR3 protein: CASSLTLAYEQYF. CDR3 DNA sequence: TGTGCCAGCAGTTTAACACTAGCCTACGAGCAGTACTTC.

The V gene is TRBV6-1, the J gene TRBJ1-6, with a tentative D call TRBD1 (6 bases). CDR3 length: 17 residues. V dropped 3 bases and J dropped 6 bases, with 18 bases sitting between them. Per germline, CDR1 MNHNS and CDR2 SASEGT. The CDR3 sequence: CASSDGGRVGANSPLHF. The CDR3 coding sequence is TGTGCCAGCAGTGACGGGGGGCGGGTTGGTGCTAATTCACCCCTCCACTTT.

The V and J genes are TRBV19 and TRBJ2-5; 11 nucleotides align to TRBD2. The germline V gene encodes CDR1 LNHDA and CDR2 SQIVND (reference sequence). V shed 4 bases, J shed 5 bases, and the junction held 9 bases outside the gene matches. The CDR3 has 16 residues. CDR3 sequence: CASSKGLAGGGETQYF. CDR3 in DNA: TGTGCCAGTAGTAAGGGGCTAGCGGGAGGAGGTGAGACCCAGTACTTC.

The rearrangement joins TRBV19 to TRBJ2-5, with D uncertain. V gave up 1 base and J gave up 5 bases, with 8 bases separating them. The CDR3 has 13 amino acids. Germline V lookup: CDR1 LNHDA, CDR2 SQIVND (reference sequence). The chain's CDR3 is CASSIVNGETQYF. CDR3 coding DNA: TGTGCCAGTAGTATAGTAAACGGTGAGACCCAGTACTTC.

The chain combines TRBV11-2 with TRBJ2-7; 8 nucleotides agree with TRBD2. With 5 bases clipped from V and 6 bases from J, the junction kept 9 bases outside the gene matches. Germline V lookup: CDR1 SGHAT, CDR2 FQNNGV. The CDR3 totals 14 residues. The DNA for the CDR3 is TGTGCCAGCAGCCGGCCGGGACTAGTGCGCGAGCAGTACTTC. As protein: CASSRPGLVREQYF. Full variable domain (remainder filled in from reference TRBV11-2 and TRBJ2-7): EAGVAQSPRYKIIEKRQSVAFWCNPISGHATLYWYQQILGQGPKLLIQFQNNGVVDDSQLPKDRFSAERLKGVDSTLKIQPAKLEDSAVYLCASSRPGLVREQYFGPGTRLTVT.

This chain uses TRBV27 with TRBJ2-7, with 7 bases lining up with TRBD2. The germline CDR1 and CDR2 sequences are MNHEY and SMNVEV (reference sequence). The CDR3 consists of 17 residues. J was trimmed by 6 bases and V by 0 bases; bases with no gene match: 14. CDR3 sequence reads: CASSLSPRDYTPSEQYF. The CDR3 DNA reads TGTGCCAGCAGTTTATCGCCCCGGGACTACACCCCATCCGAGCAGTACTTC.

The chain joins TRBV6-5 to TRBJ1-1; the D is unclear. The germline CDR1 and CDR2 sequences are MNHEY and SVGAGI. CDR3 length: 15 residues. Deletions cut 6 bases from V and 2 bases from J, with 16 bases between. CDR3 DNA sequence: TGTGCCAGCAGATATCGAGACACGCCTAACACTGAAGCTTTCTTT. The encoded protein is CASRYRDTPNTEAFF.

The chain employs TRBV3-1 (or the pseudogene TRBV3-2) and TRBJ1-5; TRBD1 might be the D (5 bases). Trimming removed 0 bases from V and 4 bases from J, with 10 bases in between. Germline V lookup: CDR1 LGHDT, CDR2 YNNKEL (reference sequence). CDR3 length: 15 residues. The CDR3 sequence is CASSQDLTDNQPQHF. The CDR3 coding sequence is TGTGCCAGCAGCCAAGATCTGACAGATAATCAGCCCCAGCATTTT.

This chain links TRBV2 with TRBJ2-6; 9 bases match TRBD1. The germline V gene has CDR1 SNHLY and CDR2 FYNNEI. With V trimmed by 6 bases and J by 10 bases, 7 bases remained unmatched. The CDR3 sequence is 14 residues long. CDR3 in DNA: TGTGCCAGCAGGCCCCCGGGACAGGGAAACGTCCTGACTTTC. It translates to CASRPPGQGNVLTF. Full variable domain (remainder filled in from reference TRBV2 and TRBJ2-6): EPEVTQTPSHQVTQMGQEVILRCVPISNHLYFYWYRQILGQKVEFLVSFYNNEISEKSEIFDDQFSVERPDGSNFTLKIRSTKLEDSAMYFCASRPPGQGNVLTFGAGSRLTVL.

CDR3 in DNA: TGCGCCAGCACAGAAGCGGGGGCCCTCCAAGAGACCCAGTACTTC. The encoded protein is CASTEAGALQETQYF. This chain uses TRBV5-1 with TRBJ2-5; 8 positions agree with TRBD2. Looked up from germline, CDR1 is SGHRS and CDR2 is YFSETQ. The length of the CDR3 is 15 residues. V dropped 6 bases and J dropped 1; count of bases not matched to a gene: 8.

The genes are TRBV19 and TRBJ2-3; D is ambiguous. The V gene's germline CDR1 is LNHDA and CDR2 SQIVND (reference sequence). V lost 7 bases, J lost 0 bases, and 14 bases lay in between. The CDR3 has 15 residues. CDR3 sequence: CASTRFGLSTDTQYF. In DNA, the CDR3 is TGTGCCAGTACGAGGTTCGGCCTGAGCACAGATACGCAGTATTTT.

This clone was picked up one time. This rearrangement joins TRBV7-2 to TRBJ2-5; TRBD2 matches at 13 bases. The CDR3 runs 16 residues. Germline CDR1 and CDR2: SGHTA and FQGNSA. With 5 bases clipped from V and 4 bases from J, the junction kept 7 bases outside the gene matches. Written as DNA, the CDR3 is TGTGCCAGCAGCCTGAGACTAGCGGGAGGAGGAGAGACCCAGTACTTC. Translation gives CASSLRLAGGGETQYF.

This clone was found a few times. This chain uses TRBV7-3 with TRBJ2-1; the D gene is possibly TRBD2 (6 bases). The V gene lost 5 bases and the J gene lost 5 bases, with 13 bases spanning the gap. The CDR3 loop spans 14 amino acids. Germline values: CDR1 SGHTA, CDR2 FQGTGA. CDR3 region: CASSPGDGNNEQFF. In DNA form, the CDR3 reads TGTGCCAGCAGCCCGGGGGACGGCAACAATGAGCAGTTCTTC.

V usage is TRBV2 and J usage is TRBJ1-2; TRBD1 aligns across 8 bases. CDR1 is SNHLY and CDR2 is FYNNEI in the germline V gene. The CDR3 is 14 residues long. Losses at the gene ends were 3 bases for V and 4 bases for J; bases not matched to a gene: 4. This chain's CDR3 is CASSDDRGAYGYTF. In DNA form, the CDR3 reads TGTGCCAGCAGTGACGACAGGGGCGCCTATGGCTACACCTTC.

This clone occurred a few times. The chain has TRBV5-1 and TRBJ2-5, with 10 nucleotides matching TRBD1. CDR1 SGHRS and CDR2 YFSETQ come from the germline V gene. The CDR3 consists of 16 residues. J was trimmed by 4 bases and V by 4 bases; bases with no gene match: 10. CDR3 amino acids: CASSQSGQGVGETQYF. DNA of the CDR3: TGCGCCAGCAGCCAATCCGGACAGGGGGTAGGAGAGACCCAGTACTTC.

V and J are TRBV7-6 and TRBJ2-1; TRBD1 is a possible D gene (5 bases). The CDR3 has 15 amino acids. The V and J ends lost 2 bases and 8 bases respectively, with 16 bases between them. Germline CDR1 reads SGHVS; CDR2 reads FNYEAQ. The DNA for the CDR3 is TGTGCCAGCAGCTTACCCCCCTCAGGGCACGATGAGCAGTTCTTC. Translation: CASSLPPSGHDEQFF.

The chain combines TRBV18 with TRBJ1-5, with TRBD1 identical over 12 bases. The CDR3 is 17 residues long. Germline CDR1 and CDR2: KGHSH and LQKENI. V was clipped by 1 base and J by 4 bases; unmatched bases: 5. The DNA of the CDR3 is TGTGCCAGCTCACCACTGGGACAGGGGGCCGGGAATCAGCCCCAGCATTTT. Encoded protein: CASSPLGQGAGNQPQHF.

This chain connects TRBV5-1 to TRBJ2-7, with 7 bases lining up with TRBD1. With V trimmed by 1 base and J by 1 base, 5 bases remained unmatched. Germline V gene data show CDR1 as SGHRS and CDR2 as YFSETQ. This CDR3 region has 15 residues. CDR3 sequence (DNA): TGCGCCAGCAGCTTGCGGGACAGCACTTCCTACGAGCAGTACTTC. Protein product: CASSLRDSTSYEQYF.